The source of this T cell receptor beta chain is a study of cytomegalovirus exposure and HLA in healthy donors. Study information: Researchers found that approximately 85% of around 400 genotyped donors fell within the Caucasian-associated ancestry cluster. General study findings and limits: The study labeled about 160 TCR beta chains cytomegalovirus-associated. A prior analysis recorded that most TCR beta V segments were productive about 87% or about 30% of the time.

CDR1 is MDHEN and CDR2 is SYDVKM in the germline V gene. The V and J ends lost 3 bases and 3 bases, in that order; junction bases with no gene match: 6. This CDR3 is 16 amino acids long. The PCR ran on 60 Vbeta and 13 Jbeta primers. The protocol was immunoSEQ multiplex PCR, while the TCRdb copy is restricted to in-frame clones and leaves out a portion. The sample includes 200,000 to 300,000 clones, approximately 84% of them seen just once. As to this clone: Its antigen remains unknown.

The chain couples TRBV28 to TRBJ2-5, with 11 bases matching TRBD1. This sequence was found in a woman aged 40-49 years in good health and CMV-seropositive. Input material: PBMCs. CDR3 sequence reads: CASSFVPGQGEETQYF. The DNA of the CDR3 is TGTGCCAGCAGTTTTGTCCCGGGACAGGGGGAAGAGACCCAGTACTTC. Drawing the rest from reference TRBV28 and TRBJ2-5, the complete variable domain is DVKVTQSSRYLVKRTGEKVFLECVQDMDHENMFWYRQDPGLGLRLIYFSYDVKMKEKGDIPEGYSVSREKKERFSLILESASTNQTSMYLCASSFVPGQGEETQYFGPGTRLLVL.